Presented here are 28 T cell receptor beta chains from one specimen sequenced in a study of T cells in women clearing cervical HPV infection. Assay used: immunoSEQ multiplex PCR; TCRdb lists only in-frame clones, some missing. The ten most abundant clones cover 1.6% of a sample with under 35,000 clones. The sample taken for sequencing was blood buffy coat. Every receptor here comes from a woman aged 18-69 years with a cervical HPV16 infection that either progressed to CIN3+ or cleared (not recorded which).

Notes on this clone: The read terminates 3 residues ahead of where the CDR3 ends, so the germline J gene completes it. The chain carries TRBV7-6 and TRBJ2-1, with 12 bases that match TRBD2. CDR1 and CDR2 (germline): SGHVS, FNYEAQ. Losses at the gene ends were 6 bases for V and 8 bases for J; bases not matched to a gene: 11. This CDR3 contains 16 residues. The CDR3 loop is CASSPSLAGGRDEQFF. The DNA read from the CDR3 is TGTGCCAGCAGTCCATCACTAGCGGGAGGAAGAGATGAG.

Concerning this clone itself: The read falls 3 residues short of the CDR3 end, and the missing part is taken from the germline J gene. The V gene is TRBV23-1, the J gene TRBJ2-7, with D unresolved. TRBV23-1 is marked as an open reading frame, function uncertain. The length of the CDR3 is 14 residues. The V end lost 3 bases, the J end lost 5 bases, and 14 bases lay between the germline ends. CDR3: CASSQLPEHDEQYF. The sequenced CDR3 bases are TGCGCCAGCAGTCAGCTTCCTGAGCACGACGAG.

Note on this clone: The read ends 3 residues shy of where the CDR3 ends; the end is completed using the germline J gene. The chain is built from TRBV5-1 and TRBJ2-5; 10 bases are shared with TRBD2. Unmatched junction bases numbered 7, after V lost 4 bases and J lost 4 bases. The CDR3 runs to 15 residues. Germline loops: CDR1 SGHRS, CDR2 YFSETQ. CDR3 DNA, as far as it was read: TGCGCCAGCAGCGGAGCGGGAGGGGCGGGAGAGACC. It translates to CASSGAGGAGET. The full CDR3 reads CASSGAGGAGETQYF.

Incomplete CDR3 DNA: TGTGCCAGCAGCGCGCGTTCGGGGGGTCAGCCC. Translating gives CASSARSGGQP. The CDR3 reads in full as CASSARSGGQPQHF. The genes are TRBV7-2 and TRBJ1-5; possible D gene TRBD1, 5 bases. The sequenced fragment ends 3 residues before the CDR3 boundary, so the rest is inferred from the germline J gene. Germline V gene sequence: CDR1 SGHTA, CDR2 FQGNSA. V gave up 5 bases and J gave up 6 bases, with 14 bases separating them. This CDR3 has 14 amino acids.

Note on this clone: The read finishes 3 residues shy of the CDR3 end, and the germline J gene is used to complete it. The chain employs TRBV5-1 and TRBJ2-2; TRBD1 matches 9 bases. Per the germline V gene, CDR1 is SGHRS and CDR2 is YFSETQ. The CDR3 totals 13 residues. The CDR3 reads CASNRDRDSPLFF. The CDR3 DNA, read in part, is TGCGCCAGCAACCGGGACAGGGATTCACCG.

Comment on this clone: Read coverage stops 3 residues before the CDR3 terminus; the germline J gene supplies the remainder. The chain carries TRBV29-1 and TRBJ2-3; TRBD1 agrees at 9 bases. The CDR3 contains 14 residues. CDR1 and CDR2 (germline): SQVTM, ANQGSEA. V trimming: 3 bases; J trimming: 5 bases; junction bases outside the gene matches: 6. The CDR3 bases that were read are TGCAGCGTTGACACAGGGGGCGCGAAAGATACG. Protein sequence: CSVDTGGAKDT. The whole CDR3 is CSVDTGGAKDTQYF.

Comments on this clone: The read ends 3 residues before the CDR3 terminus; that terminus is restored from the germline J gene. The V and J genes are TRBV4-1 and TRBJ2-4, with TRBD1 as a possible D gene (6 bases). Germline V CDR1 and CDR2: MGHRA, YSYEKL. The CDR3 runs to 17 residues. Trimming stripped 2 bases from V and 0 bases from J, with 14 bases between. The CDR3 loop is CASSQPTRGIAKNIQYF. The CDR3 DNA, read in part, is TGCGCCAGCAGCCAACCTACCAGGGGAATAGCCAAAAACATT.

In the case of this clone: Coverage ceases 3 residues before the CDR3 finishes, and the germline J gene fills in the end. The rearrangement joins TRBV20-1 to TRBJ2-2; 7 bases match TRBD1. CDR3 length equals 14 residues. Germline V gives CDR1 DFQATT, CDR2 SNEGSKA (reference sequence). The CDR3 protein is CSAMTGSGNEKLFF. The DNA read from the CDR3 is TGCAGTGCTATGACAGGGTCGGGGAATGAAAAG.

A note on this clone: With the read ending 3 residues before the CDR3 end, the germline J gene is used to fill in that end. This sequence joins TRBV2 and TRBJ2-5; TRBD2 aligns across 10 bases. Germline V CDR1 and CDR2: SNHLY, FYNNEI. The CDR3 contains 14 residues. V shed 5 bases, J shed 4 bases, and the junction held 4 bases outside the gene matches. The part of the CDR3 DNA that was read is TGTGCCAGCAGTCCCCTAGCGGGGGTAGAGACC. It yields the protein CASSPLAGVET. The whole CDR3 region reads CASSPLAGVETQYF.

On this clone: The missing CDR3 end, 3 residues past where the read stops, is filled in from the germline J gene. The genes are TRBV30 and TRBJ2-3; a weak D match, TRBD2 (6 bases). Per the germline V gene, CDR1 is GTSNPN and CDR2 is SVGIG (reference sequence). Deletions cut 4 bases from V and 6 bases from J, with 23 bases between. The CDR3 has 16 residues. The CDR3 sequence is CAWMLRTILGSDTQYF. CDR3 DNA (partial): TGTGCCTGGATGCTGAGGACTATTCTCGGTTCGGATACG.

For this clone: Coverage ceases 3 residues before the CDR3 finishes, and the germline J gene fills in the end. The genes are TRBV7-9 and TRBJ1-6, with a weak D call TRBD1 (6 bases). Trimming left V 5 bases short and J 7 bases short, with 12 bases between. The CDR3 runs 14 residues. Per the germline V gene, CDR1 is SEHNR and CDR2 is FQNEAQ (reference sequence). The CDR3 protein is CASSQQGGNSPLHF. The DNA read from the CDR3 is TGTGCCAGCAGCCAACAGGGAGGCAATTCACCC.

To note about this clone: The CDR3 extends 3 residues past the end of the read, so its final part is completed from the germline J gene. V and J are TRBV5-1 and TRBJ1-1, with D possibly being TRBD1 (5 bases). The V and J ends lost 6 bases and 1 base respectively, with 16 bases between them. There are 15 residues in the CDR3. Germline lookup yields CDR1 SGHRS and CDR2 YFSETQ. The CDR3 reads CASTRGETENTEAFF. CDR3 DNA, as far as it was read: TGCGCCAGCACTAGAGGGGAAACGGAGAACACTGAA.

As to this clone: The observed sequence ends 3 residues before the CDR3 terminus, with the missing tail filled in from the germline J gene. This chain uses TRBV11-2 with TRBJ1-1; D may be TRBD1 (5 bases). V was pared by 1 base and J by 5 bases, with 8 bases between. The V gene's germline CDR1 is SGHAT and CDR2 FQNNGV. The CDR3 has 13 residues. CDR3 bases read: TGTGCCAGCAGCTTAGTACGGGGGACTGAA. Translated: CASSLVRGTE. The complete CDR3 reads CASSLVRGTEAFF. The full variable domain, with the rest looked up from reference TRBV11-2 and TRBJ1-1, is EAGVAQSPRYKIIEKRQSVAFWCNPISGHATLYWYQQILGQGPKLLIQFQNNGVVDDSQLPKDRFSAERLKGVDSTLKIQPAKLEDSAVYLCASSLVRGTEAFFGQGTRLTVV.

Regarding this clone: Read sequence stops 3 residues before the CDR3 end, and the germline J gene provides the missing end. V is TRBV29-1 and J is TRBJ2-7; no clear D. Germline-derived CDR1 and CDR2 are SQVTM and ANQGSEA. This CDR3 is built from 14 residues. V was cut by 5 bases and J by 2 bases, with 16 bases left in between. The CDR3 protein is CSVHVYGRAYEQYF. The CDR3 DNA, read in part, is TGCAGCGTTCACGTGTATGGGCGAGCCTACGAG.

A note on this clone: The read ends 3 residues before the CDR3 terminus; that terminus is restored from the germline J gene. The chain recombines TRBV6-2 or TRBV6-3 with TRBJ2-5; the match to TRBD2 covers 10 bases. Per the germline V gene, CDR1 is MNHEY and CDR2 is SVGEGT. This CDR3 is 13 amino acids long. Trimming at V came to 8 bases and at J to 3 bases, leaving 3 bases not matched to a gene. The CDR3 reads CASRTSGKETQYF. The covered CDR3 bases are TGTGCCAGCCGGACTAGCGGTAAAGAGACC.

Concerning this clone itself: The read gets to within 3 residues of the CDR3 end, and the germline J gene fills in the rest. V is TRBV7-9 and J is TRBJ1-4; a weak D match, TRBD1 (6 bases). The V gene's germline CDR1 is SEHNR and CDR2 FQNEAQ (reference sequence). This CDR3 contains 14 residues. This CDR3 is CASSQQGGNSPLFF. The part of the CDR3 DNA that was read is TGTGCCAGCAGCCAACAGGGAGGCAATTCACCA.

A note on this clone: The read falls 3 residues short of the CDR3 end, and the missing part is taken from the germline J gene. The genes are TRBV7-7 and TRBJ2-1; D unclear. CDR3 length: 13 residues. V gave up 1 base and J gave up 3 bases, with 4 bases separating them. CDR1 and CDR2 from the germline V gene are SSHAT and FNYEAQ (reference sequence). The sequenced CDR3 bases are TGTGCCAGCAGCTTAGACAGCTACAATGAG. This translates into CASSLDSYNE. The full CDR3 protein is CASSLDSYNEQFF. The variable domain in full, completed from reference TRBV7-7 and TRBJ2-1, reads GAGVSQSPRYKVTKRGQDVTLRCDPISSHATLYWYQQALGQGPEFLTYFNYEAQPDKSGLPSDRFSAERPEGSISTLTIQRTEQRDSAMYRCASSLDSYNEQFFGPGTRLTVL.

For this clone: The read ends 3 residues shy of where the CDR3 ends; the end is completed using the germline J gene. This sequence joins TRBV18 and TRBJ2-3; TRBD2 aligns across 8 bases. The CDR3 runs to 16 residues. Germline assignment: CDR1 KGHSH and CDR2 LQKENI. Incomplete CDR3 DNA: TGTGCCAGCTCACTAAGACTAGCGAGATACCAAGAGACG. It is translated as CASSLRLARYQET. The full CDR3 reads CASSLRLARYQETQYF.

CDR3 protein: CASSRTSWGNEQFF. The sequenced CDR3 bases are TGTGCCAGCAGCCGGACTAGCTGGGGCAATGAG. The rearrangement joins TRBV7-2 to TRBJ2-1, with TRBD2 matching 8 bases. The observed sequence ends 3 residues before the CDR3 terminus, with the missing tail filled in from the germline J gene. This CDR3 contains 14 residues. V shed 5 bases and J 6 bases; nucleotides not matched to a gene: 6. Looked up from germline, CDR1 is SGHTA and CDR2 is FQGNSA.

Concerning this clone: The CDR3 is cut off 3 residues early in the read; its end comes from the germline J gene. The chain recombines TRBV18 with TRBJ1-4, with 9 positions matching TRBD1. Germline V gives CDR1 KGHSH, CDR2 LQKENI. This CDR3 has 17 amino acids. The part of the CDR3 DNA that was read is TGTGCCAGCTCCGGGACAGGGACCAGCTCTGGGGCCAACGTA. The encoded protein is CASSGTGTSSGANV. The complete CDR3 sequence is CASSGTGTSSGANVLFF.

Regarding this clone: The CDR3 goes on 3 residues after the read ends, and that part is filled in from the germline J gene. V and J are TRBV6-1 and TRBJ2-3; a possible D gene is TRBD1 (6 bases). The germline CDR1 and CDR2 sequences are MNHNS and SASEGT. The CDR3 is made up of 14 amino acids. V gave up 0 bases and J gave up 4 bases, with 8 bases separating them. This CDR3 reads CASSEADRPDTQYF. The sequenced part of the CDR3 DNA is TGTGCCAGCAGTGAAGCAGACAGGCCAGATACG.

On this clone: The missing CDR3 end, 3 residues past where the read stops, is filled in from the germline J gene. The J gene is TRBJ1-6, the V gene TRBV11-3; no clear D gene. Germline loops: CDR1 SGHNT, CDR2 YENEEA. The CDR3 totals 13 residues. V was cut by 3 bases and J by 7 bases, with 7 bases left in between. CDR3 bases read: TGTGCCAGCAGCTTCGGGTGGAATTCACCC. It yields the protein CASSFGWNSP. The CDR3 in full is CASSFGWNSPLHF.

In the case of this clone: The sequenced fragment ends 3 residues before the CDR3 boundary, so the rest is inferred from the germline J gene. This rearrangement joins TRBV20-1 to TRBJ2-5, with a tentative D call TRBD1 (6 bases). Per the germline V gene, CDR1 is DFQATT and CDR2 is SNEGSKA (reference sequence). The ends were cut back, 3 bases at V and 0 bases at J, with 17 bases in the middle. This CDR3 contains 16 residues. The CDR3 here is CSASSLRQVHQETQYF. The sequenced part of the CDR3 DNA is TGCAGTGCTAGCTCCCTGCGACAGGTCCACCAAGAGACC.

Details on this clone: The CDR3 is cut off 3 residues early in the read; its end comes from the germline J gene. This chain uses TRBV9 with TRBJ1-3; 7 nucleotides align to TRBD1. This CDR3 is 16 amino acids long. The germline gives CDR1 SGDLS, CDR2 YYNGEE. V shed 0 bases and J 6 bases; nucleotides not matched to a gene: 9. The CDR3 bases that were read are TGTGCCAGCAGCGTAGAGCGCGCAGGGGGACCAAACACC. This codes for CASSVERAGGPNT. The whole CDR3 sequence reads CASSVERAGGPNTIYF.

Turning to this clone: From the germline J gene comes the end of the CDR3, since the read stops 3 residues before it. The J gene is TRBJ1-4, the V gene TRBV28, with 7 bases aligning to TRBD1. The CDR3 runs 13 residues. V was clipped by 4 bases and J by 8 bases; unmatched bases: 4. Germline V gene lookup returns CDR1 MDHEN and CDR2 SYDVKM. The sequenced part of the CDR3 DNA is TGTGCCAGCAGTTCGGGGACAGTGGAAAAA. Its translation is CASSSGTVEK. The CDR3 reads in full as CASSSGTVEKLFF.

A remark on this clone: The read ends 3 residues early relative to the CDR3; the germline J gene fills the gap. The rearrangement links TRBV7-3 to TRBJ2-2; D is perhaps TRBD1 (5 bases). The V end lost 5 bases, the J end lost 5 bases, and 9 bases lay between the germline ends. The germline V gene has CDR1 SGHTA and CDR2 FQGTGA. This CDR3 comprises 13 residues. CDR3 amino acids: CASSQGVTGELFF. Incomplete CDR3 DNA: TGTGCCAGCAGCCAAGGGGTAACCGGGGAG.

With respect to this clone: From the germline J gene comes the end of the CDR3, since the read stops 3 residues before it. The chain has TRBV5-1 and TRBJ2-2; the D is unclear. CDR1 and CDR2 from the germline V gene are SGHRS and YFSETQ. The CDR3 runs 15 residues. CDR3 sequence reads: CASSLGARNNSPLFF. CDR3 DNA, as far as it was read: TGCGCCAGCAGCTTGGGGGCCAGAAATAATTCACCG. The whole variable domain, remainder taken from reference TRBV5-1 and TRBJ2-2, is KAGVTQTPRYLIKTRGQQVTLSCSPISGHRSVSWYQQTPGQGLQFLFEYFSETQRNKGNFPGRFSGRQFSNSRSEMNVSTLELGDSALYLCASSLGARNNSPLFFGEGSRLTVL.

CDR3 DNA, as far as it was read: TGTGCCAGCAGTTCGACCAGGAGGAGTGACGAG. Protein: CASSSTRRSDE. The entire CDR3 is CASSSTRRSDEQYF. J is TRBJ2-7 and V is TRBV28, with D possibly TRBD2 on 5 matching bases. The observed sequence ends 3 residues before the CDR3 terminus, with the missing tail filled in from the germline J gene. The CDR3 is 14 amino acids. Germline values: CDR1 MDHEN, CDR2 SYDVKM. Trimming pared 4 bases from V and 5 bases from J, leaving 15 bases between.